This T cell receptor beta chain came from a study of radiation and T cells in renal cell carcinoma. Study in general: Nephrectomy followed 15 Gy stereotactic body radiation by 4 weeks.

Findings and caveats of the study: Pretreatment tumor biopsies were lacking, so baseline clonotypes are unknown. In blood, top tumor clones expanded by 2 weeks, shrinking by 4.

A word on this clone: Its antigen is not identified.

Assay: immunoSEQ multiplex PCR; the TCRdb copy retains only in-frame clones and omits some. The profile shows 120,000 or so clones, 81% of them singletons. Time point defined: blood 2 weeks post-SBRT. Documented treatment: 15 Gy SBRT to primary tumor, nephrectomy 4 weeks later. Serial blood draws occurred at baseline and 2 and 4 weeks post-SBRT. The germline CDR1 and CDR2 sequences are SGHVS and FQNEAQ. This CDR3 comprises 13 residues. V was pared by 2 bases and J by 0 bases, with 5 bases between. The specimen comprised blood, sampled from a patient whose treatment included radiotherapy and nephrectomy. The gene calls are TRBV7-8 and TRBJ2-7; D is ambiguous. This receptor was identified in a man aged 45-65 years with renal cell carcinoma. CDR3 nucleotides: TGTGCCAGCAGCTTACCTCTCTCCTACGAGCAGTACTTC. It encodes CASSLPLSYEQYF.